The sequence of this T cell receptor beta chain was determined in a study of naive and memory T cell subsets. The CDR3 totals 12 residues. Trimming took off 2 bases at V and 5 bases at J, with 6 bases between the two ends. CDR1 and CDR2 from the germline V gene are ENHRY and SYGVKD. Four PCR rounds used nested alpha and beta constant region primers plus the SP2 primer. MiXCR, run by TCRdb on the 5' RACE reads, gives a single entry per CDR3 protein. The data contain more than 55,000 distinct CDR3 sequences, around 7.3% of them singletons. A UMI-containing oligonucleotide was joined by 3' ligation to the TCR cDNA template.

The receptor comes from a female donor in good health. The chain has TRBV10-3 and TRBJ2-5; D gene uncertain. The CDR3 coding sequence is TGTGCCATCAGTGAGAAAGGGGAGACCCAGTACTTC. As protein: CAISEKGETQYF.